Listed below are T cell receptor beta chains from one sample, sequenced in a study of graft-versus-host responses after intestinal transplantation. The data were produced by immunoSEQ multiplex PCR, yet TCRdb's version contains in-frame clones alone and is incomplete. The repertoire includes 80,000 to 100,000 clones, 90% to 95% of them detected once, and 0.15% to 0.2% sits in the top ten. Their antigens are not known. This specimen was unstimulated CD4+ T cells sorted from spleen or lymph node cells, taken before transplant. These receptors were collected from a human donor who was the organ donor for an intestinal transplant. CDR3s include the opening cysteine and the closing phenylalanine or tryptophan. Fields, in order: clone size, J gene, D gene, V gene, CDR3 DNA, CDR3 protein. A D gene is named only where the DNA matches it firmly. Clone sizes are given selectively: once, few, many, or a class where the clone is expanded.

clone size: .; J gene: TRBJ2-3; D gene: .; V gene: TRBV28; CDR3 DNA: TGTGCCAGCAAACGGAGGGCTTCTAGCACAGATACGCAGTATTTT; CDR3 protein: CASKRRASSTDTQYF
clone size: .; J gene: TRBJ2-5; D gene: TRBD1; V gene: TRBV18; CDR3 DNA: TGTGCCAGCTCACCGGGACAGGGGGCGTTCCAAGAGACCCAGTACTTC; CDR3 protein: CASSPGQGAFQETQYF
clone size: .; J gene: TRBJ2-3; D gene: TRBD1; V gene: TRBV20-1; CDR3 DNA: TGCAGTGCCAACGACAGGGAGACGCAGTATTTT; CDR3 protein: CSANDRETQYF
clone size: .; J gene: TRBJ1-6; D gene: .; V gene: TRBV7-8; CDR3 DNA: TGTGCCAGCAGCTTATCAGTATTTGTTGGGCAGACGAATTCACCCCTCCACTTT; CDR3 protein: CASSLSVFVGQTNSPLHF
clone size: .; J gene: TRBJ2-7; D gene: .; V gene: TRBV19; CDR3 DNA: TGTGCCAGTAGTGACAGGTGGGACGACGAGCAGTACTTC; CDR3 protein: CASSDRWDDEQYF
clone size: .; J gene: TRBJ2-2; D gene: .; V gene: TRBV7-9; CDR3 DNA: TGTGCCAGCAGCTTATTGAGGGTCGCGAACACCGGGGAGCTGTTTTTT; CDR3 protein: CASSLLRVANTGELFF
clone size: .; J gene: TRBJ2-7; D gene: TRBD2; V gene: TRBV4-3; CDR3 DNA: TGCGCCAGCAGCCATACTAGCGGGGGTACCTACGAGCAGTACTTC; CDR3 protein: CASSHTSGGTYEQYF
clone size: .; J gene: TRBJ2-5; D gene: TRBD1; V gene: TRBV19; CDR3 DNA: TGTGCCAGCCGGACAGGGTCAGAGACCCAGTACTTC; CDR3 protein: CASRTGSETQYF
clone size: .; J gene: TRBJ1-5; D gene: TRBD1; V gene: TRBV29-1; CDR3 DNA: TGCAGCGTACAGGGGGCGCGAAATCAGCCCCAGCATTTT; CDR3 protein: CSVQGARNQPQHF
clone size: .; J gene: TRBJ2-1; D gene: .; V gene: TRBV2; CDR3 DNA: TGTGCCAGCACTACTCGGGGAACCACCTACAATGAGCAGTTCTTC; CDR3 protein: CASTTRGTTYNEQFF
clone size: .; J gene: TRBJ1-4; D gene: .; V gene: TRBV6-5; CDR3 DNA: TGTGCCAGCAGTTACGCGGGCGCCGAAAAACTGTTTTTT; CDR3 protein: CASSYAGAEKLFF
clone size: .; J gene: TRBJ2-2; D gene: .; V gene: TRBV2; CDR3 DNA: TGTGCCAGCAGTGAAAACGGAGCGAACACCGGGGAGCTGTTTTTT; CDR3 protein: CASSENGANTGELFF
clone size: .; J gene: TRBJ1-4; D gene: TRBD1; V gene: TRBV18; CDR3 DNA: TGTGCCAGCTCACGGGGACAGGGAGATGAAAAACTGTTTTTT; CDR3 protein: CASSRGQGDEKLFF
clone size: once; J gene: TRBJ2-2; D gene: TRBD1; V gene: TRBV5-4; CDR3 DNA: TGTGCCAGCAGCGGTAGTCGGGACAGGGTCATTCCCGGGGAGCTGTTTTTT; CDR3 protein: CASSGSRDRVIPGELFF
clone size: .; J gene: TRBJ2-1; D gene: TRBD1; V gene: TRBV7-2; CDR3 DNA: TGTGCCAGCAGCCCGGACAGGATTAATGAGCAGTTCTTC; CDR3 protein: CASSPDRINEQFF
clone size: .; J gene: TRBJ2-1; D gene: .; V gene: TRBV11-3; CDR3 DNA: TGTGCCAGCAGCTTAGTATCCGGGGGTATACACAATGAGCAGTTCTTC; CDR3 protein: CASSLVSGGIHNEQFF
clone size: .; J gene: TRBJ2-6; D gene: .; V gene: TRBV5-1; CDR3 DNA: TGCGCCAGCAGCTTGGATACAGGGACTGGGGCCAACGTCCTGACTTTC; CDR3 protein: CASSLDTGTGANVLTF
clone size: .; J gene: TRBJ1-5; D gene: .; V gene: TRBV4-3; CDR3 DNA: TGCGCCAGCAGCCAAGAAGCGGGATCGCAGCCCCAGCATTTT; CDR3 protein: CASSQEAGSQPQHF
clone size: .; J gene: TRBJ1-4; D gene: TRBD1; V gene: TRBV6-5; CDR3 DNA: TGTGCCAGCGGCCAGAGCAGGGGGCGGGTTGAAAAACTGTTTTTT; CDR3 protein: CASGQSRGRVEKLFF
clone size: .; J gene: TRBJ1-1; D gene: TRBD1; V gene: TRBV7-3; CDR3 DNA: TGTGCCAGCAGCTGGACAGGGGGTGGCACTGAAGCTTTCTTT; CDR3 protein: CASSWTGGGTEAFF
clone size: .; J gene: TRBJ1-1; D gene: TRBD1; V gene: TRBV18; CDR3 DNA: TGTGCCAGCTGTACCGGACTCAACAGGGGTGAAGCTTTCTTT; CDR3 protein: CASCTGLNRGEAFF
clone size: .; J gene: TRBJ2-1; D gene: TRBD1; V gene: TRBV5-1; CDR3 DNA: TGCGCCAGCAGCACAGGGGGTTACTACAATGAGCAGTTCTTC; CDR3 protein: CASSTGGYYNEQFF
clone size: .; J gene: TRBJ2-5; D gene: .; V gene: TRBV9; CDR3 DNA: TGTGCCAGCAGCGCCCGGGACTCTCAAGAGACCCAGTACTTC; CDR3 protein: CASSARDSQETQYF
clone size: .; J gene: TRBJ2-5; D gene: TRBD1; V gene: TRBV18; CDR3 DNA: TGTGCCAGCTCACCATGGGACAGAGAGACCCAGTACTTC; CDR3 protein: CASSPWDRETQYF
clone size: .; J gene: TRBJ2-1; D gene: TRBD2; V gene: TRBV7-3; CDR3 DNA: TGTGCCAGCAGCTTCAGCGGGGGCCGGTCGGATGAGCAGTTCTTC; CDR3 protein: CASSFSGGRSDEQFF
clone size: .; J gene: TRBJ2-5; D gene: .; V gene: TRBV7-7; CDR3 DNA: TGTGCCAGCAGCCTAGACAGGCAAGAGACCCAGTACTTC; CDR3 protein: CASSLDRQETQYF
clone size: .; J gene: TRBJ1-6; D gene: TRBD1; V gene: TRBV5-5; CDR3 DNA: TGTGCCAGCAGCCTTGGACAGGGGGCTACCCTGGCACCCCTCCACTTT; CDR3 protein: CASSLGQGATLAPLHF
clone size: .; J gene: TRBJ2-7; D gene: TRBD1; V gene: TRBV5-4; CDR3 DNA: TGTGCCAGCAGCTTAGGCTTGGGGACAGGGGCTTACGAGCAGTACTTC; CDR3 protein: CASSLGLGTGAYEQYF
clone size: .; J gene: TRBJ2-7; D gene: .; V gene: TRBV6-5; CDR3 DNA: TGTGCCAGCAGTTACCGTTGGGACACCATCTACGAGCAGTACTTC; CDR3 protein: CASSYRWDTIYEQYF
clone size: .; J gene: TRBJ1-1; D gene: .; V gene: TRBV5-1; CDR3 DNA: TGCGCCAGCAGCTTGGCCGTCGTTTCTGAAGCTTTCTTT; CDR3 protein: CASSLAVVSEAFF
clone size: .; J gene: TRBJ2-7; D gene: .; V gene: TRBV18; CDR3 DNA: TGTGCCAGCTCACCACCGGCGGTTAGCTCCTACGAGCAGTACTTC; CDR3 protein: CASSPPAVSSYEQYF
clone size: .; J gene: TRBJ1-2; D gene: .; V gene: TRBV4-1; CDR3 DNA: TGCGCCAGCAGCCGCATTAGAAGGGCTGGAGGGTACTATGGCTACACCTTC; CDR3 protein: CASSRIRRAGGYYGYTF
clone size: .; J gene: TRBJ1-6; D gene: .; V gene: TRBV27; CDR3 DNA: TGTGCCAGCAGCCTCTCCCGGGGACCCCTCCACTTT; CDR3 protein: CASSLSRGPLHF
clone size: .; J gene: TRBJ2-1; D gene: TRBD1; V gene: TRBV9; CDR3 DNA: TGTGCCAGCAGCGTAGAAGGACAGGTATACAATGAGCAGTTCTTC; CDR3 protein: CASSVEGQVYNEQFF
clone size: .; J gene: TRBJ2-7; D gene: TRBD1; V gene: TRBV7-9; CDR3 DNA: TGTGCCAGCAGCAGACGGGACAGAACGTACGAGCAGTACTTC; CDR3 protein: CASSRRDRTYEQYF
clone size: .; J gene: TRBJ2-1; D gene: .; V gene: TRBV4-2; CDR3 DNA: TGTGCCAGCAGCCAAGATAATAGCGGAAGGTACAATGAGCAGTTCTTC; CDR3 protein: CASSQDNSGRYNEQFF
clone size: .; J gene: TRBJ2-3; D gene: TRBD1; V gene: TRBV7-2; CDR3 DNA: TGTGCCAGCAGCCCACAGGGGGCGACGGGGGTGGATACGCAGTATTTT; CDR3 protein: CASSPQGATGVDTQYF
clone size: .; J gene: TRBJ2-2; D gene: .; V gene: TRBV5-1; CDR3 DNA: TGCGCCAGCAGCTTGCATCGGGGCACCGGGGAGCTGTTTTTT; CDR3 protein: CASSLHRGTGELFF
clone size: .; J gene: TRBJ2-1; D gene: .; V gene: TRBV4-1; CDR3 DNA: TGCGCCAGCAGCCAGGGGGCGACCTCCTACAATGAGCAGTTCTTC; CDR3 protein: CASSQGATSYNEQFF
clone size: once; J gene: TRBJ2-1; D gene: TRBD2; V gene: TRBV4-3; CDR3 DNA: TGCGCCAGGGAAATGCATGGGAGGGGCTACAATGAGCAGTTCTTC; CDR3 protein: CAREMHGRGYNEQFF
clone size: once; J gene: TRBJ2-3; D gene: TRBD2; V gene: TRBV27; CDR3 DNA: TGTGCCAGCAGGCGACTAGCGGGGCTTTCAGATACGCAGTATTTT; CDR3 protein: CASRRLAGLSDTQYF
clone size: .; J gene: TRBJ1-6; D gene: TRBD1; V gene: TRBV27; CDR3 DNA: TGTGCCAGCAGTTTCACCGACAGGGGACCCCCCCACTTT; CDR3 protein: CASSFTDRGPPHF
clone size: .; J gene: TRBJ2-5; D gene: .; V gene: TRBV11-2; CDR3 DNA: TGTGCCAGCAGCCCCCGGGTCCTCCCAGATACCGAAAAAGAGACCCAGTACTTC; CDR3 protein: CASSPRVLPDTEKETQYF
clone size: .; J gene: TRBJ2-5; D gene: .; V gene: TRBV18; CDR3 DNA: TGTGCCAGCTCACCACTAGGAGCACAGGGCCAAGAGACCCAGTACTTC; CDR3 protein: CASSPLGAQGQETQYF
clone size: .; J gene: TRBJ1-1; D gene: TRBD1; V gene: TRBV4-1; CDR3 DNA: TGCGCCAGCAGCCAAGATACAGGGGCGAACACTGAAGCTTTCTTT; CDR3 protein: CASSQDTGANTEAFF
clone size: .; J gene: TRBJ2-3; D gene: TRBD2; V gene: TRBV5-1; CDR3 DNA: TGCGCCAGCGCTGCTAGCGGGGGATTAGATACGCAGTATTTT; CDR3 protein: CASAASGGLDTQYF
clone size: .; J gene: TRBJ1-2; D gene: TRBD1; V gene: TRBV6-1; CDR3 DNA: TGTGCCAGCAGTGAAGGGACAGGGATTGGCTACACCTTC; CDR3 protein: CASSEGTGIGYTF
clone size: .; J gene: TRBJ2-2; D gene: .; V gene: TRBV18; CDR3 DNA: TGTGCCAGCTCACCACCAGCGGCTCTTCCCGGGGAGCTGTTTTTT; CDR3 protein: CASSPPAALPGELFF
clone size: .; J gene: TRBJ1-1; D gene: TRBD1; V gene: TRBV5-1; CDR3 DNA: TGCGCCAGCAGCTTGACGACAGGGGCGATGAACACTGAAGCTTTCTTT; CDR3 protein: CASSLTTGAMNTEAFF
clone size: .; J gene: TRBJ1-2; D gene: TRBD1; V gene: TRBV7-2; CDR3 DNA: TGTGCCAGCCCGACAGGGCGTGGCGGCTACACCTTC; CDR3 protein: CASPTGRGGYTF
clone size: .; J gene: TRBJ2-5; D gene: TRBD1; V gene: TRBV7-2; CDR3 DNA: TGTGCCAGCAGCTCCGGGACAGTTGGGACCCAGTACTTC; CDR3 protein: CASSSGTVGTQYF
clone size: few; J gene: TRBJ2-2; D gene: .; V gene: TRBV5-1; CDR3 DNA: TGCGCCAGCAGCTTCACAGGGAACACCGGGGAGCTGTTTTTT; CDR3 protein: CASSFTGNTGELFF
clone size: .; J gene: TRBJ1-6; D gene: .; V gene: TRBV4-2; CDR3 DNA: TGTGCCAGCAGCCAAGGGCCCCAACGGCCCCCGCTCGGGAATTCACCCCTCCACTTT; CDR3 protein: CASSQGPQRPPLGNSPLHF
clone size: .; J gene: TRBJ1-2; D gene: TRBD1; V gene: TRBV28; CDR3 DNA: TGTGCCAGCAGACCCCCTGACAGGGCCCATGGCTACACCTTC; CDR3 protein: CASRPPDRAHGYTF
clone size: .; J gene: TRBJ2-7; D gene: .; V gene: TRBV27; CDR3 DNA: TGTGCCAGCAGTGGGCGGGGAACCTACGAGCAGTACTTC; CDR3 protein: CASSGRGTYEQYF